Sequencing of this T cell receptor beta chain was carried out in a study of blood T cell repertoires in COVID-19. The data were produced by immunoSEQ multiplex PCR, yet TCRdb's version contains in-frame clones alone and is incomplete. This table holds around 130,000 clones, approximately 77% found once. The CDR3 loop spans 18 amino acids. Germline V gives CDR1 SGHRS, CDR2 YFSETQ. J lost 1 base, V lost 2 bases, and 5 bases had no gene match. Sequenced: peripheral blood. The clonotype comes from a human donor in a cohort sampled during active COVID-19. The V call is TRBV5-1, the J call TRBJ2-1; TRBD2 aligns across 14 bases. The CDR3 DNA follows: TGCGCCAGCAGCTTTACCGGGACTAGCGGGAGATCCTACAATGAGCAGTTCTTC. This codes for CASSFTGTSGRSYNEQFF.